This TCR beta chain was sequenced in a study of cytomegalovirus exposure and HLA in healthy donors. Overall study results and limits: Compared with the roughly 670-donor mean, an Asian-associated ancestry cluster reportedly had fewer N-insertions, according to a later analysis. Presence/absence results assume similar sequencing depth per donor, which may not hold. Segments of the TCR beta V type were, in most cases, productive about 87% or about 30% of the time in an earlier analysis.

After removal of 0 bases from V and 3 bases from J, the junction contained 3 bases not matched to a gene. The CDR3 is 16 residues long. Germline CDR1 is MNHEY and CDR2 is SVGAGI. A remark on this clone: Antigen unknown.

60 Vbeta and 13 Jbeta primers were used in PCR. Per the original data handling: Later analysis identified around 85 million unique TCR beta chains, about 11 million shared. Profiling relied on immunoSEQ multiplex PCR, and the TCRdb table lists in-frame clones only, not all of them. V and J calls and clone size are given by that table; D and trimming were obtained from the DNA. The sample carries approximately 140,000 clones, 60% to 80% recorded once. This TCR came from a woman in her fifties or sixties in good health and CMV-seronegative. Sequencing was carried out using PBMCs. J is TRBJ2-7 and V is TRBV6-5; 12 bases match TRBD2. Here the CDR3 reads CASSYSGLAGNYEQYF. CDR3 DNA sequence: TGTGCCAGCAGTTACTCTGGACTAGCGGGAAACTACGAGCAGTACTTC.